The entry that follows covers one T cell receptor (beta chain) sequence. This clonotype was detected ten times or more. It lacks a known antigen. No qualities accompany the bases; no much larger clone lies one base away. Libraries of naive CD8 T cells were generated from about 21,000 to 970,000 sorted cells, with 10%, 30% or 50% of the purified RNA used. Naive CD8 T cells were FACS-sorted as CD8+CD4-CCR7+CD45RA+ on a BD FACSAria II into RLT Plus buffer. To test detection sensitivity, Jurkat RNA equivalent to about eleven TCR copies was spiked into samples of about 19,000-1,000,000 naive CD8 T cells. Enrichment of CD8 T cells was done with RosetteSep CD8+ T Cell Enrichment Cocktail plus Ficoll-Paque, and ACK red cell lysis came afterward. This sample was included in a study of molecular identifiers for immune sequencing clone quantification (dated by TCRdb to the late 2010s). Background for the entire study: In a replicate experiment, RNA from about 20,000 or 100,000 naive CD8 T cells was split into five aliquots, four of which were sequenced. This methods study benchmarked molecular-identifier clustering-based TCR repertoire sequencing (MIDCIRS) and TCR RNA copy counting, using CD8 T cells to do so. Summary of the overall study and its limitations: Modeling indicated approximately 3.1 TCR RNA copies recovered per cell, compared with approximately 10 by digital PCR, which implies a capture efficiency of 25% to 35%. When barcode sub-clustering was left out, chimeric consensus sequences inflated TCR diversity, with chimeras reaching as high as 47%. Highly expanded clone sizes could be underestimated because identical TCR molecules may share a barcode. The naive libraries included spiked-in Jurkat TCR RNA (roughly 11 copies' worth), and this RNA is not part of the donor repertoire. In CMV-specific effector cells, clones with more than 20 RNA copies contained over 99% of molecules, whereas in naive cells such clones contained under 1% of molecules. A single cell's worth of spiked-in Jurkat TCR RNA was reported detectable even among one million naive CD8 T cells.

The method behind the library was PCR. TCRdb names NextSeq 500 as the instrument used. Bulk TCR libraries were generated as previously described, with the TCR primers listed in Table S5 used. Total RNA was purified with the Qiagen AllPrep DNA/RNA kit. Reads from multiple sequencing runs of the same library were pooled before analysis. Processing in the source paper ran as follows. Only reads with exact TCR constant sequence were kept, trimmed to 150 nt, and grouped by their 12-nt molecular barcodes. Reads inside each barcode group were sub-clustered using a 15% Levenshtein threshold, and a quality-weighted consensus sequence was constructed for each RNA molecule. Non-functional sequences were removed, as were lower-count sequences one edit away from another. Based on a fit of two negative binomial distributions, barcode sub-clusters having less than 20% of the maximum read count were discarded. TCRdb reanalyzed the raw reads on its own, using fastp at Q25 for trimming and MiXCR for clone calling, and kept in-frame beta chains. Every entry covers one CDR3 protein and lists the most common genes and DNA from its rows. None of the V and J calls come from the authors' own analysis; TCRdb made them. This sample lists around 300,000 distinct CDR3 sequences; about a quarter were detected once. The ten top clones hold 0.7% to 0.95% of the sample.

From the cysteine through the phenylalanine, the CDR3 covers 17 amino acids. Solely the CDR3 DNA is kept, with 51 bases framed from the first base. The germline V gene (reference sequence) gives CDR1 as SEHNR and CDR2 as FQNEAQ. The V end gives up 5 bases and the J end 0 bases, leaving 8 bases in the junction not matched to a gene. In this chain, TRBV7-9 is recombined with TRBJ2-3, with 10 middle bases fitting TRBD2. The TCR originated in a human donor in good health. Some libraries in this study had Jurkat cell RNA spiked in. Sequenced material: naive CD8+ T cells from blood, with Jurkat cell RNA spiked in. According to the study, the label for this sample's cell subset or site signals: FACS-sorted CD8+CD4-CCR7+CD45RA+ naive T cells. The CDR3 corresponds to CASSGASGGPSTDTQYF. Read as DNA, the sequence is TGTGCCAGCAGCGGGGCTAGCGGGGGCCCTAGCACAGATACGCAGTATTTT.